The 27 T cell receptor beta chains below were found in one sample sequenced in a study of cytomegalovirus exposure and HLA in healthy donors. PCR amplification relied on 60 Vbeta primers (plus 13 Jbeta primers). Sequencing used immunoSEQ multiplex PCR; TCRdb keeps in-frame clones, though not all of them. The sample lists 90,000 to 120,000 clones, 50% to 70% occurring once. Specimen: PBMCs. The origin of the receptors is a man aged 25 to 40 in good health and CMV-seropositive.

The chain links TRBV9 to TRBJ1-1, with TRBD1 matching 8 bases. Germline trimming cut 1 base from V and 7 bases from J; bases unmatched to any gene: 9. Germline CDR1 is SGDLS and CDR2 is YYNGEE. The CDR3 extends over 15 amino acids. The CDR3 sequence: CASSVMSGGGGEAFF. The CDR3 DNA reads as TGTGCCAGCAGCGTAATGTCAGGGGGCGGGGGTGAAGCTTTCTTT.

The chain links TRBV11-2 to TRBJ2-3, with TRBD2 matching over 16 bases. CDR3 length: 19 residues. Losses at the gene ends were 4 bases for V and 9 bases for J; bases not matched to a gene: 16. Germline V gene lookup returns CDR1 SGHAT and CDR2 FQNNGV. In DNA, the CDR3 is TGTGCCAGCAGCTCCACCGGGACTAGCGGGGGGGAAGGTTGGGGCACGCAGTATTTT. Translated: CASSSTGTSGGEGWGTQYF.

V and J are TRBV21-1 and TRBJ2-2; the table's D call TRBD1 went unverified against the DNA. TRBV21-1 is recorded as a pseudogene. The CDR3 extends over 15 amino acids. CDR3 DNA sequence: TGTGCCAGCAGTGACAGGACAGATCAGACCGGGGAGCTGTTTTTT. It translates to CASSDRTDQTGELFF.

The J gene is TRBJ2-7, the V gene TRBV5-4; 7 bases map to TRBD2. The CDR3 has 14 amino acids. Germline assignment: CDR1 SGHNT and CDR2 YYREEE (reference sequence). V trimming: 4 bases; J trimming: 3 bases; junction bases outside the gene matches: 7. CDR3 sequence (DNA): TGTGCCAGCAGCCTTGGACTAGGGAGCTACGAGCAGTACTTC. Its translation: CASSLGLGSYEQYF.

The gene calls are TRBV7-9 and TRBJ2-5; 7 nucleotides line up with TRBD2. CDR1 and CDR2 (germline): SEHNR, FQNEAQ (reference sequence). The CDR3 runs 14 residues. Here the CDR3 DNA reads TGTGTAAGCGGACCCCCAGCGGGGTTTGGGACCCAGTACTTC. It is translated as CVSGPPAGFGTQYF.

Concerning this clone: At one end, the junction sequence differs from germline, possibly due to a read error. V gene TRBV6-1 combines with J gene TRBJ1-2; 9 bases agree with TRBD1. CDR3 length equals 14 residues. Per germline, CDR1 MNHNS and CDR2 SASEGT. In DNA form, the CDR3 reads TGTGCCAGCAGTGAAGCAATTCTTGGGACAGGGTTCGCCTTC. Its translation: CASSEAILGTGFAF.

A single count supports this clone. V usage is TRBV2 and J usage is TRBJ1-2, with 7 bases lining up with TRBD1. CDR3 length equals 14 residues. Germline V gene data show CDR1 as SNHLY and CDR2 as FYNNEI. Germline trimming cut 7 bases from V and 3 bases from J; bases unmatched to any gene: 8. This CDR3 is CASKGARFDYGYTF. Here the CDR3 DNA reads TGTGCCAGCAAGGGGGCAAGATTTGACTATGGCTACACCTTC.

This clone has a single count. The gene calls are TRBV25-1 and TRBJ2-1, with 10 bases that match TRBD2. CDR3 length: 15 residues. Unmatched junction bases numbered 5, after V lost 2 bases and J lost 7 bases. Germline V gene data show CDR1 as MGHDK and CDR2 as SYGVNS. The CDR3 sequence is CASSETSGEINEQFF. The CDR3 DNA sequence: TGTGCCAGCAGTGAAACTAGCGGGGAGATAAATGAGCAGTTCTTC.

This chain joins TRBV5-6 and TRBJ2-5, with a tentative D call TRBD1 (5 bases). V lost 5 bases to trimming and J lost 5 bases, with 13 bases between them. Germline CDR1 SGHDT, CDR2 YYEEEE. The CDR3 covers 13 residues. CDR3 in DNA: TGTGCCAGCAGTTTAACCTGGGGCGAGACCCAGTACTTC. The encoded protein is CASSLTWGETQYF.

In nucleotides, the CDR3 is TGTGCCACCAGCAGGAGACAGGGGGAAGCAGCCCAGCATTTT. Encoded protein: CATSRRQGEAAQHF. The J gene is TRBJ1-5, the V gene TRBV15, with 9 positions matching TRBD1. CDR1 is LNHNV, CDR2 YYDKDF, per germline (reference sequence). The CDR3 length is 14 residues. V dropped 3 bases and J dropped 11; count of bases not matched to a gene: 8.

CDR3: CASSQGLAPGIPYF. The CDR3 DNA reads as TGTGCCAGCAGCCAGGGACTAGCGCCGGGGATCCCGTACTTC. The V and J genes are TRBV5-4 and TRBJ2-5; TRBD2 matches 10 bases. The CDR3 is 14 residues long. CDR1 is SGHNT, CDR2 YYREEE, per germline (reference sequence). J was trimmed by 13 bases and V by 4 bases; bases with no gene match: 13.

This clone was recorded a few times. The DNA for the CDR3 is TGTGCCAGCAGCTTCTGGGGAGGGAACCAAGAGACCCAGTACTTC. This encodes CASSFWGGNQETQYF. The chain couples TRBV5-4 to TRBJ2-5, with 7 bases that match TRBD2. This CDR3 has 15 amino acids. With V trimmed by 2 bases and J by 0 bases, 4 bases remained unmatched. CDR1 is SGHNT and CDR2 is YYREEE in the germline V gene (reference sequence).

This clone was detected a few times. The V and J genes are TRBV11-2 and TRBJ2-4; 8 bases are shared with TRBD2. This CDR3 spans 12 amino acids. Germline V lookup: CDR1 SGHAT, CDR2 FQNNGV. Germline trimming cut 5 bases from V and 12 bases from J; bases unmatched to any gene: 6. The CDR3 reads CASSPGGSNQYF. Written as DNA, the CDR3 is TGTGCCAGCAGCCCGGGGGGGTCTAATCAGTACTTC.

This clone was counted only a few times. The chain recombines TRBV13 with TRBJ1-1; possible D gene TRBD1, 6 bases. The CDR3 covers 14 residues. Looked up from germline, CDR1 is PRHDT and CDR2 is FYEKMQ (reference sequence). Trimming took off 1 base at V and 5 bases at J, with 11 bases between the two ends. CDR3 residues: CASSLVGAQTEAFF. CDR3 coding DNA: TGTGCCAGCAGCTTAGTGGGGGCCCAGACTGAAGCTTTCTTT.

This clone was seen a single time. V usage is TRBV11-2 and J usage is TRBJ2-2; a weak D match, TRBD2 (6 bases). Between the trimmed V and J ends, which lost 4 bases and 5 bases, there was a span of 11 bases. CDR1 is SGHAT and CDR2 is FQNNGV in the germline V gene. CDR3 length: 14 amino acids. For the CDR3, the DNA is TGTGCCAGCAGCTGGGGGGAGTTTACCGGGGAGCTGTTTTTT. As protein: CASSWGEFTGELFF.

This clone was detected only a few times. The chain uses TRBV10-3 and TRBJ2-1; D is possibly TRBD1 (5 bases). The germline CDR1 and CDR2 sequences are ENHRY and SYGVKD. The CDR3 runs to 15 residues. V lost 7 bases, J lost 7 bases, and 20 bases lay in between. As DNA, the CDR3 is TGTGCCATCACCCGCTCGAGTAGGGGTCTAAATGAGCAGTTCTTC. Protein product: CAITRSSRGLNEQFF.

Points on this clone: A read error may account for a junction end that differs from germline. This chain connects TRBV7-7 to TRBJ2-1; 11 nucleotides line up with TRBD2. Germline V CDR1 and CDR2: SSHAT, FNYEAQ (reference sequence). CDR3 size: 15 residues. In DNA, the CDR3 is TGTGCTAGCAGCTTAGGGACTAGCGGATACAATGAGCAGTTCTTC. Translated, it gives CASSLGTSGYNEQFF. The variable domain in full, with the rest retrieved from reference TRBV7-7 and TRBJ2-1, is GAGVSQSPRYKVTKRGQDVTLRCDPISSHATLYWYQQALGQGPEFLTYFNYEAQPDKSGLPSDRFSAERPEGSISTLTIQRTEQRDSAMYRCASSLGTSGYNEQFFGPGTRLTVL.

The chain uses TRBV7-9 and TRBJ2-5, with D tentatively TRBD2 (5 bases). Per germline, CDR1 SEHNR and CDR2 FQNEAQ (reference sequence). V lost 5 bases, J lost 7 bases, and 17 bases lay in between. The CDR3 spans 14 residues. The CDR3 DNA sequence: TGTGCCAGCAGCCCGGACTCCACGGTGAGGACCCAGTACTTC. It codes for CASSPDSTVRTQYF.

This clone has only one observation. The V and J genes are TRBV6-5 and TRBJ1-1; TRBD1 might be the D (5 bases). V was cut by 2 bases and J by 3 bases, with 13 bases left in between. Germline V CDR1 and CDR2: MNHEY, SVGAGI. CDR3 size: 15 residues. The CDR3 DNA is TGTGCCAGCAGTTACGCCAGCAGGGCGGACACTGAAGCTTTCTTT. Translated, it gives CASSYASRADTEAFF.

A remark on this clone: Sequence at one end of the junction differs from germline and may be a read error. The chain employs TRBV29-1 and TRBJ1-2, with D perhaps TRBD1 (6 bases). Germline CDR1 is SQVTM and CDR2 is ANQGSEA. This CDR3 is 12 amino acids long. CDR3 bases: TGCAGCGATGAAGGGGGGCTAGGCGGCTACACCTTC. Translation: CSDEGGLGGYTF.

As DNA, the CDR3 is TGTGCCAGTGTCGTGGAACGGGCCTATAATTCACCCCTCCACTTT. This codes for CASVVERAYNSPLHF. The rearrangement joins TRBV6-5 to TRBJ1-6; D ambiguous. Trimming removed 9 bases from V and 2 bases from J, with 14 bases in between. This CDR3 is built from 15 residues. CDR1 is MNHEY and CDR2 is SVGAGI in the germline V gene.

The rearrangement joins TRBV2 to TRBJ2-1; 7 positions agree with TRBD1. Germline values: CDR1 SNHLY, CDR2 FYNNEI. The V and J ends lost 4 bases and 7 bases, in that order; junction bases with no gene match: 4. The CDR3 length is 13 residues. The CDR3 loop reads CASSVGGRNEQFF. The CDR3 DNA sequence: TGTGCCAGCAGTGTAGGGGGCAGGAATGAGCAGTTCTTC.

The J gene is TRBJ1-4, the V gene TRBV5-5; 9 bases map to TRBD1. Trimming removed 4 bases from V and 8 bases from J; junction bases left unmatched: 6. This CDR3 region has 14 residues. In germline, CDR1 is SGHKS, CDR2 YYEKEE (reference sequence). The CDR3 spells CASSPTGGREKLFF. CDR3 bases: TGTGCCAGCAGCCCGACAGGGGGAAGGGAAAAACTGTTTTTT.

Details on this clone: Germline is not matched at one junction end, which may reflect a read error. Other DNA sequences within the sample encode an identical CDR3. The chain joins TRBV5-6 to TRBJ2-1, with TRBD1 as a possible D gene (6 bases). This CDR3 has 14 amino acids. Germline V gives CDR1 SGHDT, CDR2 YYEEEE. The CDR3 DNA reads TGTGCTAGCAGATGGGGGCAAAATAACAATGAGCAGTTCTTC. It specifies CASRWGQNNNEQFF. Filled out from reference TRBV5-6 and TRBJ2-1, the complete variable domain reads DAGVTQSPTHLIKTRGQQVTLRCSPKSGHDTVSWYQQALGQGPQFIFQYYEEEERQRGNFPDRFSGHQFPNYSSELNVNALLLGDSALYLCASRWGQNNNEQFFGPGTRLTVL.

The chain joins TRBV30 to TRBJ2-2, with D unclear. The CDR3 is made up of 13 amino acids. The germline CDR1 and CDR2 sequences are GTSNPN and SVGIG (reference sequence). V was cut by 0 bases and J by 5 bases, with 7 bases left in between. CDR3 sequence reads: CAWSVAETGELFF. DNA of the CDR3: TGTGCCTGGAGTGTAGCCGAGACCGGGGAGCTGTTTTTT.

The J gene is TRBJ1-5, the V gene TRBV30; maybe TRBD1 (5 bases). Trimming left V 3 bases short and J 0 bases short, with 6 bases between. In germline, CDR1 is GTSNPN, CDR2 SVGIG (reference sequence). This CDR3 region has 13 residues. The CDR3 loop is CAWSGGSNQPQHF. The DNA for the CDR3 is TGTGCCTGGAGCGGGGGTAGCAATCAGCCCCAGCATTTT.

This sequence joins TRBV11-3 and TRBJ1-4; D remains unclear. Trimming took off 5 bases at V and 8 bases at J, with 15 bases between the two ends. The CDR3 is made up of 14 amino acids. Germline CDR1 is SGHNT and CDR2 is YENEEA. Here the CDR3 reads CASSGGPIGEKLFF. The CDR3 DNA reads TGTGCCAGCAGCGGCGGGCCTATAGGAGAAAAACTGTTTTTT.